These 20 T cell receptor beta chains came from one sample sequenced in a study of CD8+ T cells in alopecia areata. Extraction of RNA preceded its reverse transcription into cDNA, which served as the sequencing template. The method was immunoSEQ multiplex PCR; TCRdb's version includes in-frame clones alone and lacks a portion of them. The table records some 170,000 clones, approximately 65% of them present only once. The input for sequencing was CD8+ T cells sorted from blood, taken at week 0. These TCRs come from a human donor with alopecia areata.

On this clone itself: Other DNA variants within this sample encode the same CDR3. The chain recombines TRBV30 with TRBJ2-1, with D unresolved. V lost 3 bases to trimming and J lost 0 bases, with 6 bases between them. This CDR3 has 13 residues. Germline V lookup: CDR1 GTSNPN, CDR2 SVGIG (reference sequence). DNA for the CDR3: TGTGCCTGGAGCCTGAGCTCCTACAATGAGCAGTTCTTC. Protein product: CAWSLSSYNEQFF.

The chain combines TRBV9 with TRBJ1-4; TRBD1 agrees at 8 bases. There are 13 residues in the CDR3. Germline V lookup: CDR1 SGDLS, CDR2 YYNGEE. V trimming: 8 bases; J trimming: 6 bases; junction bases outside the gene matches: 6. The CDR3 here is CASQGAGDEKLFF. DNA for the CDR3: TGTGCCAGTCAGGGGGCAGGGGATGAAAAACTGTTTTTT.

The CDR3 spells CASSQGQGYEQFF. Written as DNA, the CDR3 is TGCGCCAGCAGCCAAGGACAGGGTTATGAGCAGTTCTTC. The gene calls are TRBV4-1 and TRBJ2-1; the match to TRBD1 covers 7 bases. This CDR3 has 13 residues. Unmatched junction bases numbered 2, after V lost 1 base and J lost 8 bases. Germline lookup yields CDR1 MGHRA and CDR2 YSYEKL.

V usage is TRBV9 and J usage is TRBJ1-6; D gene unclear. Trimming removed 3 bases from V and 10 bases from J, with 11 bases in between. This CDR3 comprises 13 residues. Germline values: CDR1 SGDLS, CDR2 YYNGEE. CDR3 coding DNA: TGTGCCAGCAGCGCTAGTGTATACTCACCCCTCCACTTT. This gives the protein CASSASVYSPLHF.

The chain is built from TRBV5-6 and TRBJ1-1, with 7 bases that match TRBD1. CDR3 length: 17 residues. Unmatched junction bases numbered 9, after V lost 0 bases and J lost 1 base. Germline-derived CDR1 and CDR2 are SGHDT and YYEEEE. CDR3 DNA sequence: TGTGCCAGCAGCTTGGGGACAGGACCTATCAGGAACACTGAAGCTTTCTTT. Its translation is CASSLGTGPIRNTEAFF.

J is TRBJ2-3 and V is TRBV27; D not certain. V lost 3 bases to trimming and J lost 0 bases, with 7 bases between them. CDR1 MNHEY and CDR2 SMNVEV come from the germline V gene (reference sequence). The CDR3 runs 14 residues. The CDR3 DNA reads as TGTGCCAGCAGTTTGTTAGGGAGCACAGATACGCAGTATTTT. Protein product: CASSLLGSTDTQYF.

This clone showed up just a few times. This chain joins TRBV5-1 and TRBJ1-2; 8 bases are a match to TRBD1. V was pared by 4 bases and J by 6 bases, with 8 bases of the junction left unmatched. The germline gives CDR1 SGHRS, CDR2 YFSETQ. This CDR3 spans 14 amino acids. CDR3 residues: CASSPMQGANGYTF. The CDR3 nucleotides read TGCGCCAGCAGCCCGATGCAGGGGGCGAATGGCTACACCTTC.

The chain carries TRBV25-1 and TRBJ1-3; D is unresolved. Germline CDR1 MGHDK, CDR2 SYGVNS. V was pared by 4 bases and J by 2 bases, with 12 bases between. The CDR3 is 15 amino acids. The CDR3, as DNA: TGTGCCAGCAGTGCCCCCGGGCGGGCTGGAAACACCATATATTTT. Protein sequence: CASSAPGRAGNTIYF.

In this sample, this clone turned up many times. This chain joins TRBV15 and TRBJ2-1; the D gene is possibly TRBD2 (5 bases). Trimming left V 3 bases short and J 3 bases short, with 12 bases between. The CDR3 has 15 amino acids. The germline gives CDR1 LNHNV, CDR2 YYDKDF (reference sequence). CDR3 region: CATSSGVEVYNEQFF. The CDR3 bases are TGTGCCACCAGCAGCGGGGTGGAGGTCTACAATGAGCAGTTCTTC.

The rearrangement uses TRBV18 and TRBJ2-4; D call uncertain. This CDR3 comprises 14 residues. The germline V gene has CDR1 KGHSH and CDR2 LQKENI. Trimming cost V 0 bases and J 2 bases, with 5 bases left between them. CDR3: CASSPPVSKNIQYF. The CDR3 coding sequence is TGTGCCAGCTCACCACCGGTGTCCAAAAACATTCAGTACTTC.

This clone came up a few times. The chain has TRBV18 and TRBJ1-1; TRBD1 might be the D (6 bases). The CDR3 length is 14 residues. V lost 4 bases and J 0 bases, leaving 9 bases between the germline ends. Looked up from germline, CDR1 is KGHSH and CDR2 is LQKENI. This chain's CDR3 is CASSLGQLNTEAFF. The CDR3 region has the DNA TGTGCCAGCTCACTTGGACAGTTGAACACTGAAGCTTTCTTT.

This chain connects TRBV9 to TRBJ2-1; possibly TRBD1 for D (6 bases). Trimming took 4 bases from V and 7 from J, leaving 12 bases between them. CDR3 length equals 13 residues. Germline-derived CDR1 and CDR2 are SGDLS and YYNGEE. The CDR3 DNA reads TGTGCCAGCAGCTCACAGGGATTTAATGAGCAGTTCTTC. Translated, it gives CASSSQGFNEQFF.

The rearrangement joins TRBV4-1 to TRBJ2-1, with no clear D. Trimming removed 1 base at V and 7 bases at J, with 23 bases between. CDR3 size: 18 residues. From germline, CDR1 is MGHRA and CDR2 YSYEKL. The CDR3 coding sequence is TGCGCCAGCAGCCAAGTGGGCAGTTCAATCCTTAGCTGGAATGAGCAGTTCTTC. Its protein is CASSQVGSSILSWNEQFF.

The chain carries TRBV4-2 and TRBJ2-3; TRBD2 is a possible D gene (6 bases). V shed 5 bases and J shed 2 bases, with 14 bases lying between them. Germline CDR1 reads LGHNA; CDR2 reads YNFKEQ. The CDR3 contains 15 residues. CDR3 sequence reads: CASSAREKLTDTQYF. The DNA of the CDR3 is TGTGCCAGCAGCGCCCGGGAGAAGCTCACAGATACGCAGTATTTT.

The chain combines TRBV5-1 with TRBJ2-7, with D perhaps matching TRBD2 (5 bases). Per germline, CDR1 SGHRS and CDR2 YFSETQ. V was trimmed by 3 bases and J by 4 bases, leaving 17 bases between them. The CDR3 extends over 15 amino acids. The CDR3 nucleotides are TGCGCCAGCAGCTCACCCCTTGCCGGGGAGTACGAGCAGTACTTC. Amino acid sequence: CASSSPLAGEYEQYF.

Points on this clone: At the DNA level, this CDR3 is encoded by other sequences in the same sample as well. V usage is TRBV7-8 and J usage is TRBJ2-5; D remains ambiguous. The ends were cut back, 2 bases at V and 3 bases at J, with 1 base in the middle. This CDR3 is built from 11 residues. Germline values: CDR1 SGHVS, CDR2 FQNEAQ. The CDR3 nucleotides read TGTGCCAGCAGCTTAAAAGAGACCCAGTACTTC. Protein product: CASSLKETQYF.

This chain uses TRBV4-1 with TRBJ1-1, with TRBD1 identical over 10 bases. The trim removed 4 bases at V and 0 bases at J, leaving 2 bases unmatched. CDR3 length equals 15 residues. Germline CDR1 MGHRA, CDR2 YSYEKL. DNA of the CDR3: TGCGCCAGCAGCCCGACAGGGGGCATGAACACTGAAGCTTTCTTT. Amino acid sequence: CASSPTGGMNTEAFF.

V gene TRBV9 combines with J gene TRBJ1-4, with D possibly being TRBD1 (5 bases). The CDR3 totals 16 residues. The germline V gene encodes CDR1 SGDLS and CDR2 YYNGEE. V lost 3 bases and J lost 5, with 17 bases in between. The CDR3 is CASSASVVPGNEKLFF. The CDR3 coding sequence is TGTGCCAGCAGCGCCTCGGTGGTGCCAGGGAATGAAAAACTGTTTTTT. The entire variable domain, with the rest obtained from reference TRBV9 and TRBJ1-4, is as follows: DSGVTQTPKHLITATGQRVTLRCSPRSGDLSVYWYQQSLDQGLQFLIQYYNGEERAKGNILERFSAQQFPDLHSELNLSSLELGDSALYFCASSASVVPGNEKLFFGSGTQLSVL.

The chain links TRBV6-5 to TRBJ2-1, with TRBD1 as a possible D gene (5 bases). V was shortened by 7 bases and J by 4 bases, with 14 bases between the two germline ends. CDR1 is MNHEY and CDR2 is SVGAGI in the germline V gene. The length of the CDR3 is 14 residues. The CDR3 region is CASNMPGFYNEQFF. The CDR3, as DNA: TGTGCCAGCAACATGCCAGGGTTTTACAATGAGCAGTTCTTC.

The CDR3 DNA is TGTGCCAGCAGCCTACTAGCGGGGGGGCAGAATGAGCAGTTCTTC. Residues: CASSLLAGGQNEQFF. V and J are TRBV4-2 and TRBJ2-1; 13 bases align to TRBD2. Per germline, CDR1 LGHNA and CDR2 YNFKEQ. V gave up 4 bases and J gave up 7 bases; unmatched junction bases: 4. CDR3 size: 15 residues.